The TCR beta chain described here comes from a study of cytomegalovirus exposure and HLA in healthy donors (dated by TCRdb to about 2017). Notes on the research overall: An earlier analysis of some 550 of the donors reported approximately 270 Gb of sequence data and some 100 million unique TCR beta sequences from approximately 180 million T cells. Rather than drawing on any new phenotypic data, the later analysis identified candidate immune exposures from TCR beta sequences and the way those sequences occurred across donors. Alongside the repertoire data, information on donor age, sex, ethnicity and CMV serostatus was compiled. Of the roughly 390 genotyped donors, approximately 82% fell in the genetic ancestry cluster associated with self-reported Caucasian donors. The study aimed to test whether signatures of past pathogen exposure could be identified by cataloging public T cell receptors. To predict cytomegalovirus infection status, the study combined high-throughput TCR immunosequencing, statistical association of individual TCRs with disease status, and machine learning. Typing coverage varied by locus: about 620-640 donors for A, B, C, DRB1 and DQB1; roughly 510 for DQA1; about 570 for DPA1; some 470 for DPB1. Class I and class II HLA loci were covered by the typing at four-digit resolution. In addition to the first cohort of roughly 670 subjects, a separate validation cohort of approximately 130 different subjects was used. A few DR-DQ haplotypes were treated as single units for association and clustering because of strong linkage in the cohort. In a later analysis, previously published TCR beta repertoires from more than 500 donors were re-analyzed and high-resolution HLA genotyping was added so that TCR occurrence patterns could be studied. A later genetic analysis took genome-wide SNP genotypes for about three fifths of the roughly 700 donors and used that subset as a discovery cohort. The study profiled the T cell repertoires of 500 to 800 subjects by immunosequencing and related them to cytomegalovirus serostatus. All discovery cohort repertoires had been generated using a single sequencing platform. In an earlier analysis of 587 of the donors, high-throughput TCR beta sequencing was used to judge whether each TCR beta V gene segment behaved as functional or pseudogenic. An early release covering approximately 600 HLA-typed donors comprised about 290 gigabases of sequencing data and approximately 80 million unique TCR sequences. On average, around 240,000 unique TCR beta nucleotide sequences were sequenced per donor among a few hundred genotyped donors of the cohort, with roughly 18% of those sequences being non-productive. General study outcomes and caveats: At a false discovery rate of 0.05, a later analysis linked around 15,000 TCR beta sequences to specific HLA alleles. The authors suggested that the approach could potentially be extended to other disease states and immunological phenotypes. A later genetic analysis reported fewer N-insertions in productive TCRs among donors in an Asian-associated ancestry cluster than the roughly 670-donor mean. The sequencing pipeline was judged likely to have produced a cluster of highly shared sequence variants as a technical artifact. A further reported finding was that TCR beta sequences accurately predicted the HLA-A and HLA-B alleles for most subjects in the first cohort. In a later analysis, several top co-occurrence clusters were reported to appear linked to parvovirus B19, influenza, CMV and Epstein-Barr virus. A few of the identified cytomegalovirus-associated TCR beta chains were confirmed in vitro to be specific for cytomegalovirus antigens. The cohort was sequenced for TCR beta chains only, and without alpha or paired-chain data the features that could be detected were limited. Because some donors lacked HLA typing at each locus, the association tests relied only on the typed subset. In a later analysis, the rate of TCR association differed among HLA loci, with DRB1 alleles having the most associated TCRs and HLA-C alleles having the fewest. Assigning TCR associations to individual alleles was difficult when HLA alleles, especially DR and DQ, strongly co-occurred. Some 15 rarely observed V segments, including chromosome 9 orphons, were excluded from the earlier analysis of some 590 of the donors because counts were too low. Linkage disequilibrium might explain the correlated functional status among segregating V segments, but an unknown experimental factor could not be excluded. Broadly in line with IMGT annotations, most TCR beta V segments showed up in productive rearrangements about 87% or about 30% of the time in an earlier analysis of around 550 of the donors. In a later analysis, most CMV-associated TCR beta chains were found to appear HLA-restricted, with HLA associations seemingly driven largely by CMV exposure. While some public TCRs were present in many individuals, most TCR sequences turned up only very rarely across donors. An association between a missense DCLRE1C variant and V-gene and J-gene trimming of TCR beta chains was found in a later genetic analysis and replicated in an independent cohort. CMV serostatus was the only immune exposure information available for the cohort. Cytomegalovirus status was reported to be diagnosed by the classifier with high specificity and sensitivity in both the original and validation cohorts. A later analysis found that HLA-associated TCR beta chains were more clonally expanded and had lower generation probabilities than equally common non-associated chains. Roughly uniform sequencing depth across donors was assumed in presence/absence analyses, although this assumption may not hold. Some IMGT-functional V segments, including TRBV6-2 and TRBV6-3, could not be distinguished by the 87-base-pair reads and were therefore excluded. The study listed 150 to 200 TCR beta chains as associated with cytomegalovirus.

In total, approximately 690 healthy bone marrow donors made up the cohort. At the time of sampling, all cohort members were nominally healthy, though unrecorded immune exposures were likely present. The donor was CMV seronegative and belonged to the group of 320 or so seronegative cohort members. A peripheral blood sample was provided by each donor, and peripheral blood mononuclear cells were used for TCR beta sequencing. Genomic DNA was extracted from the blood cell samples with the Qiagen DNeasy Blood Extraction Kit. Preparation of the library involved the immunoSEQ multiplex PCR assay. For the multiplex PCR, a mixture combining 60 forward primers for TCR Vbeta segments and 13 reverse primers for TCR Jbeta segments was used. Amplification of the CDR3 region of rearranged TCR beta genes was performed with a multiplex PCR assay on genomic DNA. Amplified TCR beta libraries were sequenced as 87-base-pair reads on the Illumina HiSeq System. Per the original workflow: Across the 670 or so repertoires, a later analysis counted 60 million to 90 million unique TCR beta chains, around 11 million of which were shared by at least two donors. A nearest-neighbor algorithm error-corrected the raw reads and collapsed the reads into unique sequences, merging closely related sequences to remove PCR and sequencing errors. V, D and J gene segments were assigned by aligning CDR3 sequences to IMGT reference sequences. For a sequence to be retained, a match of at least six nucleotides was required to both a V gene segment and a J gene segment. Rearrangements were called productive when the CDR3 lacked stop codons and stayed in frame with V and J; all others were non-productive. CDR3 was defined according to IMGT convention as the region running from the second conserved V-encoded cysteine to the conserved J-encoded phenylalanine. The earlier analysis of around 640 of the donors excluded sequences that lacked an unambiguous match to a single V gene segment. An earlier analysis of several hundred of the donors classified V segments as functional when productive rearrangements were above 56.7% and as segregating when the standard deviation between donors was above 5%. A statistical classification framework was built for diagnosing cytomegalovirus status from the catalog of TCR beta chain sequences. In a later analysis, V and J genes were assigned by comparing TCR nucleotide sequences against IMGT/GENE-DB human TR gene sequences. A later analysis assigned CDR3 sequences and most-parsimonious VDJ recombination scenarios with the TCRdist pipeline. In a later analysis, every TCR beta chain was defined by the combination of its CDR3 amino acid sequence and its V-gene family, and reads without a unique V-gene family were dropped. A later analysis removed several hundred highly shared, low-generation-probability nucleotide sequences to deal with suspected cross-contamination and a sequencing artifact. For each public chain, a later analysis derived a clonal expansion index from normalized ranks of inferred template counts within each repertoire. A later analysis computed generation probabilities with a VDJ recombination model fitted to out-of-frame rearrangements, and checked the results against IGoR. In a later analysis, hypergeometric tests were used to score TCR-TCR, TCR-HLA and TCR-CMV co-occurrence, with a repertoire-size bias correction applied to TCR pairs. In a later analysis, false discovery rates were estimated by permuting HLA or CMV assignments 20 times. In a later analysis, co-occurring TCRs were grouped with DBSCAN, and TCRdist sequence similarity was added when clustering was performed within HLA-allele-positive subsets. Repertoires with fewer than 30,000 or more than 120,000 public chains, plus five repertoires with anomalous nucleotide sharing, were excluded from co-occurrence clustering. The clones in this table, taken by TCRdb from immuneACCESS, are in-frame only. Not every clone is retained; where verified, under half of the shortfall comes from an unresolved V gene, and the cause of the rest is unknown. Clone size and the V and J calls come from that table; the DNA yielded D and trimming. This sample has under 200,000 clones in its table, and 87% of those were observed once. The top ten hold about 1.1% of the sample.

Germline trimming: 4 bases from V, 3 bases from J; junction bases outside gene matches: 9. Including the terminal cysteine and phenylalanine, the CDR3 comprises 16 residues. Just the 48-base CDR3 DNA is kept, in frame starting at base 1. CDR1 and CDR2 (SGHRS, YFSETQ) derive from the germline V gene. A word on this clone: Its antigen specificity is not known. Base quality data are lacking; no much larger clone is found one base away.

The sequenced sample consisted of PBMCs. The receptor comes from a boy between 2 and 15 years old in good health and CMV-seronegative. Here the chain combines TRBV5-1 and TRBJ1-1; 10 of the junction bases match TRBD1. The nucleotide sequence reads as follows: TGCGCCAGCAGCCCGAGGGTCGGGACAGGGGACACTGAAGCTTTCTTT. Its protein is CASSPRVGTGDTEAFF.